The clone carrying this T cell receptor (beta chain) has just one count. As yet, its antigen is unknown. The data are from a study of cytomegalovirus exposure and HLA in healthy donors. Study-level background: Earlier, about 180 million T cells were analyzed, and some 120 million unique TCR beta sequences were found among them.

Findings of the study overall: TCR sequences were mostly rare, though some public TCRs occurred in many donors. When analyzed later, a missense DCLRE1C variant was found to be linked to TCR beta V- and J-gene trimming. Earlier analysis looked at TCR beta V segments, and most were productive about 87% or about 30% of the time.

The study ran its PCR with 60 Vbeta and 13 Jbeta primers. Sequencing used immunoSEQ multiplex PCR; TCRdb keeps in-frame clones, though not all of them. Of 180,000 or so clones in the sample, about 75% were seen once. The V gene's germline CDR1 is MNHEY and CDR2 SMNVEV (reference sequence). Trimming removed 8 bases at V and 10 bases at J, with 15 bases between. The CDR3 runs to 13 residues. The sequence was collected from a man aged 45-65 years in good health and CMV-seropositive. The gene calls are TRBV27 and TRBJ1-6; D call uncertain. Input material: PBMCs. The CDR3 loop reads CASGGSRQSPLHF. The CDR3 DNA reads TGTGCCAGCGGAGGTTCCCGGCAATCACCCCTCCACTTT.